The 15 T cell receptor beta chains below come from one sample, sequenced in a study of T-cell memory formation after mild COVID-19. TCRdb reanalysed the 5' RACE reads using MiXCR and keeps one entry per CDR3 protein. The sample carries about 430,000 distinct CDR3 sequences, approximately 24% recorded once. The specimen was PBMCs or a T cell subset sorted from them (not recorded which). The receptors were sampled from an adult woman who had mild COVID-19 (a few samples of this study predate the infection). Cell type and time point are not known.

The chain links TRBV5-6 to TRBJ1-5; 7 bases are a match to TRBD1. The CDR3 has 15 amino acids. V lost 4 bases, J lost 8 bases, and 12 bases stayed unmatched. The germline V gene has CDR1 SGHDT and CDR2 YYEEEE. CDR3 sequence reads: CASSTLDRTWEPQHF. CDR3 nucleotide sequence: TGTGCCAGCAGCACCCTGGACAGGACCTGGGAGCCCCAGCATTTT.

The V call is TRBV12-3 or TRBV12-4, the J call TRBJ2-2; 11 bases line up with TRBD1. The CDR3 covers 19 residues. J lost 0 bases, V lost 6 bases, and 12 bases had no gene match. CDR3 sequence: CASSLMWTGGRSNTGELFF. In DNA, the CDR3 is TGTGCCAGCAGCCTAATGTGGACAGGGGGCCGATCGAACACCGGGGAGCTGTTTTTT.

In this sample, this clonotype turned up many times. The chain carries TRBV12-3 or TRBV12-4 and TRBJ2-5; 8 bases match TRBD2. J lost 4 bases, V lost 4 bases, and 2 bases had no gene match. The CDR3 spans 13 residues. The CDR3 bases are TGTGCCAGCAGTTCCCTAGCGGGAGAGACCCAGTACTTC. Encoded protein: CASSSLAGETQYF.

The V gene is TRBV20-1, the J gene TRBJ2-7; 14 bases line up with TRBD2. The V gene end was trimmed by 6 bases and the J gene end by 2 bases; junction bases not matched to a gene: 0. This CDR3 has 13 amino acids. Germline V CDR1 and CDR2: DFQATT, SNEGSKA (reference sequence). The CDR3 region has the DNA TGCAGTGCGGGACTAGCGGGAGCCTACGAGCAGTACTTC. Encoded protein: CSAGLAGAYEQYF.

The gene calls are TRBV5-1 and TRBJ1-5; D might be TRBD1 (6 bases). The V gene's germline CDR1 is SGHRS and CDR2 YFSETQ. V shed 0 bases and J shed 5 bases, with 9 bases lying between them. There are 14 residues in the CDR3. CDR3 in amino acids: CASSLESGDQPQHF. CDR3 DNA sequence: TGCGCCAGCAGCTTGGAGTCAGGGGATCAGCCCCAGCATTTT.

The chain links TRBV3-1 to TRBJ1-3; D gene ambiguous. The V end lost 0 bases, the J end lost 9 bases, and 9 bases lay between the germline ends. The CDR3 extends over 13 amino acids. Germline V gene data show CDR1 as LGHDT and CDR2 as YNNKEL (reference sequence). This chain's CDR3 is CASSQDGTTTIYF. CDR3 nucleotides: TGTGCCAGCAGCCAAGACGGCACAACCACCATATATTTT.

This clonotype was counted between two and nine times. The chain is built from TRBV24-1 and TRBJ2-1; a weak D match, TRBD1 (5 bases). This CDR3 has 14 residues. With 4 bases removed from V and 10 bases from J, the gap between germline ends came to 16 bases. Germline V gene sequence: CDR1 KGHDR, CDR2 SFDVKD. In nucleotides, the CDR3 is TGTGCCACCAGTGACCCGCGAAGGGGTGGGGAGCAGTTCTTC. Residues: CATSDPRRGGEQFF.

In its sample, this clonotype was seen a few times. The chain combines TRBV9 with TRBJ2-3; D ambiguous. This CDR3 spans 13 amino acids. Trimming shortened V by 3 bases and J by 4 bases, and 9 bases separated the two germline ends. In germline, CDR1 is SGDLS, CDR2 YYNGEE. CDR3 nucleotides: TGTGCCAGCAGCGGAGACGCCGCAGATACGCAGTATTTT. Protein sequence: CASSGDAADTQYF.

This clonotype was counted at least ten times. The chain is built from TRBV6-2 or TRBV6-3 and TRBJ2-1, with TRBD1 matching over 9 bases. V gave up 2 bases and J gave up 9 bases; unmatched junction bases: 11. This CDR3 has 16 amino acids. CDR1 is MNHEY and CDR2 is SVGEGT in the germline V gene. The chain's CDR3 is CASSYPTGGTRSEQFF. In DNA, the CDR3 is TGTGCCAGCAGTTACCCGACAGGGGGGACGAGATCTGAGCAGTTCTTC.

The table lists this clonotype with many counts. This chain joins TRBV2 and TRBJ2-7, with D possibly being TRBD2 (5 bases). There are 15 residues in the CDR3. CDR1 is SNHLY, CDR2 FYNNEI, per germline. V was pared by 5 bases and J by 0 bases, with 14 bases between. Written as DNA, the CDR3 is TGTGCCAGCAGTTATCGGGGTCGAAGCTCCTACGAGCAGTACTTC. This sequence encodes CASSYRGRSSYEQYF.

This clonotype was counted at least ten times. Compared with germline, one end of the junction differs, possibly owing to a read error. The rearrangement uses TRBV5-1 and TRBJ2-1; D gene uncertain. Germline V gives CDR1 SGHRS, CDR2 YFSETQ. The CDR3 runs 13 residues. CDR3 DNA: TGTGCCAGCAGCCTCAGCTCCTACAATGAGCAGTTCTTC. As protein: CASSLSSYNEQFF. Complete variable domain (other parts from reference TRBV5-1 and TRBJ2-1): KAGVTQTPRYLIKTRGQQVTLSCSPISGHRSVSWYQQTPGQGLQFLFEYFSETQRNKGNFPGRFSGRQFSNSRSEMNVSTLELGDSALYLCASSLSSYNEQFFGPGTRLTVL.

This chain joins TRBV20-1 and TRBJ1-6, with D perhaps matching TRBD1 (5 bases). Trimming stripped 3 bases from V and 10 bases from J, with 19 bases between. Germline V CDR1 and CDR2: DFQATT, SNEGSKA (reference sequence). CDR3 length: 15 amino acids. The CDR3 reads CSASVRGGESSPLHF. The CDR3 DNA is TGCAGTGCTAGTGTTCGTGGGGGGGAGTCGTCACCCCTCCACTTT.

A few counts support this clonotype. This sequence joins TRBV5-1 and TRBJ2-2; D remains unclear. V was shortened by 2 bases and J by 9 bases, with 8 bases between the two germline ends. The CDR3 sequence is 12 residues long. Germline CDR1 and CDR2: SGHRS and YFSETQ. As DNA, the CDR3 is TGCGCCAGCAGCTTCGAACACCGGGAGCTGTTTTTT. Translating it yields CASSFEHRELFF. Looking up the rest from reference TRBV5-1 and TRBJ2-2 gives the full variable domain: KAGVTQTPRYLIKTRGQQVTLSCSPISGHRSVSWYQQTPGQGLQFLFEYFSETQRNKGNFPGRFSGRQFSNSRSEMNVSTLELGDSALYLCASSFEHRELFFGEGSRLTVL.

The chain carries TRBV12-3 or TRBV12-4 and TRBJ2-3, with 15 bases aligning to TRBD2. The J segment lost 1 base and the V segment lost 3 bases, leaving 14 bases of the junction unmatched. CDR3 length: 21 amino acids. The CDR3 is CASSFSWTSGRGPSGTDTQYF. CDR3 nucleotides: TGTGCCAGCAGTTTCTCGTGGACTAGCGGGAGGGGGCCGTCGGGCACAGATACGCAGTATTTT.

The sample holds a few counts of this clonotype. The J gene is TRBJ1-5, the V gene TRBV6-6; 7 bases fit TRBD1. The trim removed 5 bases at V and 7 bases at J, leaving 5 bases unmatched. Germline values: CDR1 MNHNY, CDR2 SVGAGI (reference sequence). The CDR3 sequence is 13 residues long. The CDR3 sequence: CASSQGEVQPQHF. In DNA, the CDR3 is TGTGCCAGCAGTCAGGGGGAAGTCCAGCCCCAGCATTTT.